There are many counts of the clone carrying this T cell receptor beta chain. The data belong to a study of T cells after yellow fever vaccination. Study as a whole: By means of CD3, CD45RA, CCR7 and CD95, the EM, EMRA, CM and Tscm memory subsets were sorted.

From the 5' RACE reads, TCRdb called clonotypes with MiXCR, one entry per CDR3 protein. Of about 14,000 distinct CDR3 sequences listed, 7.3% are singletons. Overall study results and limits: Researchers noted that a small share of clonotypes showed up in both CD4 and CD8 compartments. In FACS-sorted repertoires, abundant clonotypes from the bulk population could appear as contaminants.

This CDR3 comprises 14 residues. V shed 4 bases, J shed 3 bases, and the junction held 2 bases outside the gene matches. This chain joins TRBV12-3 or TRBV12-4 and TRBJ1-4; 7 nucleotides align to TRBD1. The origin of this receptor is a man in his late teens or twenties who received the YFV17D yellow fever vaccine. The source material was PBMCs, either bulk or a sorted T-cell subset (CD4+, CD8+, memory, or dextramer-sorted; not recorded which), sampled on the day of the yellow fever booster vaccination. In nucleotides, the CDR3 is TGTGCCAGCAGTTGGGGACAGCCTAATGAAAAACTGTTTTTT. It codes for CASSWGQPNEKLFF.